A single sample gave rise to the 32 T cell receptor beta chains below, sequenced in a study of T cell responses to AZD1222 COVID-19 vaccine. TCRdb's table, derived via immunoSEQ multiplex PCR, lists solely in-frame clones and lacks some. The sample has 120,000 or so clones, about 85% seen once. The source was peripheral blood, collected on day 0 of AZD1222 vaccination. The source of these receptors is an adult in good health.

This chain links TRBV5-8 with TRBJ2-6; D is possibly TRBD2 (7 bases). Per the germline V gene, CDR1 is SGHTS and CDR2 is YDEGEE. CDR3 length: 16 residues. The V gene lost 0 bases and the J gene lost 4 bases, with 11 bases spanning the gap. Here the CDR3 DNA reads TGTGCCAGCAGCTTGGACGGGGGGCTCGGGGCCAACGTCCTGACTTTC. It encodes CASSLDGGLGANVLTF.

This clone showed up just once. The chain links TRBV28 to TRBJ1-2; D unresolved. V lost 8 bases to trimming and J lost 0 bases, with 16 bases between them. Germline CDR1 and CDR2: MDHEN and SYDVKM. This CDR3 has 15 residues. CDR3 in DNA: TGTGCCAGCCGCACCGCTCCGGGAGCTAACTATGGCTACACCTTC. Its protein is CASRTAPGANYGYTF.

This clone was counted once. The chain joins TRBV4-1 to TRBJ1-5; a possible D gene is TRBD1 (6 bases). The V end was cut by 0 bases, the J end by 6 bases, with 12 bases between. This CDR3 has 15 residues. Germline loops: CDR1 MGHRA, CDR2 YSYEKL. The DNA of the CDR3 is TGCGCCAGCAGCCAAGAGGGGGGCTCAATTCAGCCCCAGCATTTT. It codes for CASSQEGGSIQPQHF.

The rearrangement links TRBV5-4 to TRBJ2-1, with D possibly being TRBD2 (6 bases). V lost 4 bases and J lost 8, with 16 bases in between. CDR3 length: 14 residues. Germline values: CDR1 SGHNT, CDR2 YYREEE (reference sequence). The DNA for the CDR3 is TGTGCCAGCAGCCCCCGGGACTCCCCCGATGAGCAGTTCTTC. Translating gives CASSPRDSPDEQFF. Based on the CDR3 plus reference TRBV5-4 and TRBJ2-1, the full variable domain is ETGVTQSPTHLIKTRGQQVTLRCSSQSGHNTVSWYQQALGQGPQFIFQYYREEENGRGNFPPRFSGLQFPNYSSELNVNALELDDSALYLCASSPRDSPDEQFFGPGTRLTVL.

A note on this clone: Other DNA sequences in this specimen translate into the identical CDR3. The chain carries TRBV28 and TRBJ1-2; no firm D call. Germline CDR1 reads MDHEN; CDR2 reads SYDVKM. Deletions cut 2 bases from V and 4 bases from J, with 5 bases between. This CDR3 region has 12 residues. The CDR3 sequence: CASSLGSYGYTF. The CDR3 DNA reads as TGTGCCAGCAGTTTAGGCAGCTATGGCTACACCTTC.

This chain uses TRBV19 with TRBJ2-4, with 7 bases aligning to TRBD2. V was clipped by 6 bases and J by 3 bases; unmatched bases: 8. Looked up from germline, CDR1 is LNHDA and CDR2 is SQIVND (reference sequence). The CDR3 runs to 15 residues. The CDR3 here is CASSLGGSGKNIQYF. The CDR3 bases are TGTGCCAGTAGCCTGGGGGGGTCGGGCAAAAACATTCAGTACTTC.

This chain joins TRBV27 and TRBJ2-7, with D possibly matching TRBD2 (5 bases). This CDR3 comprises 13 residues. The germline CDR1 and CDR2 sequences are MNHEY and SMNVEV (reference sequence). V gave up 6 bases and J gave up 2 bases, with 11 bases separating them. The CDR3 nucleotides read TGTGCCAGCAGGCTATCCGGGGCCTACGAGCAGTACTTC. This gives the protein CASRLSGAYEQYF.

This chain links TRBV30 with TRBJ1-6, with a tentative D call TRBD1 (6 bases). V was pared by 2 bases and J by 13 bases, with 18 bases between. The length of the CDR3 is 14 residues. In germline, CDR1 is GTSNPN, CDR2 SVGIG (reference sequence). CDR3 DNA sequence: TGTGCCTGGAGTCTTGGACAGTCCTCTAGGCCCCTCCACTTT. It is translated as CAWSLGQSSRPLHF.

This clone was detected once. The chain recombines TRBV13 with TRBJ1-1, with D possibly matching TRBD1 (5 bases). This CDR3 contains 14 residues. V shed 7 bases and J shed 2 bases, with 14 bases lying between them. Germline CDR1 and CDR2: PRHDT and FYEKMQ (reference sequence). The chain's CDR3 is CASTPGRTNTEAFF. The CDR3 DNA follows: TGTGCCAGCACCCCGGGGCGGACAAACACTGAAGCTTTCTTT.

This chain joins TRBV7-9 and TRBJ2-2; TRBD2 matches at 12 bases. V was pared by 5 bases and J by 4 bases, with 11 bases of the junction left unmatched. CDR1 and CDR2 from the germline V gene are SEHNR and FQNEAQ (reference sequence). The CDR3 is made up of 18 amino acids. The chain's CDR3 is CASSLLAGGSGATGELFF. CDR3 nucleotides: TGTGCCAGCAGCCTACTAGCGGGGGGCTCCGGGGCCACCGGGGAGCTGTTTTTT.

The chain uses TRBV6-1 and TRBJ2-3; D is perhaps TRBD2 (5 bases). The germline CDR1 and CDR2 sequences are MNHNS and SASEGT. Trimming took off 2 bases at V and 8 bases at J, with 11 bases between the two ends. The CDR3 is made up of 13 amino acids. In nucleotides, the CDR3 is TGTGCCAGCAGTGAACCCGGGGTGGCTACGCAGTATTTT. Translating gives CASSEPGVATQYF.

This clone occurred a few times. The V call is TRBV2, the J call TRBJ1-2; 9 bases agree with TRBD1. Germline V CDR1 and CDR2: SNHLY, FYNNEI. This CDR3 spans 13 amino acids. The junction had 5 bases not matched to a gene; V was cut back by 4 bases and J by 8 bases. The CDR3 loop reads CASSGDRAGGYTF. DNA for the CDR3: TGTGCCAGCAGTGGGGACAGGGCCGGCGGCTACACCTTC.

The V call is TRBV5-1, the J call TRBJ1-2, with D uncertain. This CDR3 spans 13 amino acids. With 2 bases removed from V and 8 bases from J, the gap between germline ends came to 13 bases. Germline CDR1 is SGHRS and CDR2 is YFSETQ. The CDR3: CASSLKSGEGYTF. The CDR3 DNA is TGCGCCAGCAGCTTAAAAAGCGGGGAAGGCTACACCTTC.

This clone was counted between two and nine times. The same CDR3 arises from other DNA sequences in this sample as well. The V and J genes are TRBV30 and TRBJ1-6, with D possibly TRBD1 on 5 matching bases. The V end was cut by 2 bases, the J end by 4 bases, with 9 bases between. The CDR3 is 14 amino acids. From germline, CDR1 is GTSNPN and CDR2 SVGIG (reference sequence). The CDR3: CAWSQTGYNSPLHF. The CDR3 DNA is TGTGCCTGGAGTCAAACAGGTTATAATTCACCCCTCCACTTT.

The chain uses TRBV4-3 and TRBJ1-6; D possibly corresponds to TRBD1 (6 bases). The CDR3 spans 17 residues. V was shortened by 1 base and J by 6 bases, with 16 bases between the two germline ends. Germline-derived CDR1 and CDR2 are LGHNA and YSLEER. The CDR3 bases are TGCGCCAGCAGCCAAGGTTCAGGGGTCTCATTTAATTCACCCCTCCACTTT. Translating gives CASSQGSGVSFNSPLHF.

The chain uses TRBV6-2 or TRBV6-3 and TRBJ2-5; 10 nucleotides match TRBD2. The V gene end was trimmed by 2 bases and the J gene end by 5 bases; junction bases not matched to a gene: 8. Germline CDR1 MNHEY, CDR2 SVGEGT. CDR3 size: 16 residues. CDR3 amino acids: CASSYPTSGAGETQYF. The CDR3 DNA reads TGTGCCAGCAGTTACCCCACTAGCGGGGCTGGGGAGACCCAGTACTTC.

This clone was seen a single time. This chain links TRBV3-1 (or the pseudogene TRBV3-2) with TRBJ2-1; D tentatively reads TRBD1 or TRBD2 (6 bases each). The V gene's germline CDR1 is LGHDT and CDR2 YNNKEL (reference sequence). Trimming removed 7 bases at V and 7 bases at J, with 17 bases between. The CDR3 spans 14 residues. CDR3 residues: CASTLWGAGNEQFF. Written as DNA, the CDR3 is TGTGCCAGCACCCTCTGGGGGGCTGGAAATGAGCAGTTCTTC.

The chain is built from TRBV9 and TRBJ2-3; no firm D call. The length of the CDR3 is 12 residues. Germline V gives CDR1 SGDLS, CDR2 YYNGEE. The V gene lost 4 bases and the J gene lost 6 bases, with 9 bases spanning the gap. CDR3 in amino acids: CASSSGLDTQYF. DNA for the CDR3: TGTGCCAGCAGCTCAGGTTTGGATACGCAGTATTTT.

The rearrangement uses TRBV7-2 and TRBJ1-2, with D hard to call. Germline V gene data show CDR1 as SGHTA and CDR2 as FQGNSA. Trimming removed 1 base from V and 2 bases from J, with 8 bases in between. The CDR3 consists of 14 residues. CDR3 DNA sequence: TGTGCCAGCAGCTTAGAGGTTGCGAACTATGGCTACACCTTC. It yields the protein CASSLEVANYGYTF.

The V gene is TRBV7-2, the J gene TRBJ1-3, with TRBD1 matching 8 bases. This CDR3 spans 16 amino acids. CDR1 is SGHTA, CDR2 FQGNSA, per germline. Trimming took 0 bases from V and 4 from J; bases not matched to a gene: 5. CDR3 sequence: CASSLAQTGVGNTIYF. The CDR3 region has the DNA TGTGCCAGCAGCTTAGCTCAGACAGGGGTCGGAAACACCATATATTTT.

V gene TRBV9 combines with J gene TRBJ2-5; D uncertain. The germline gives CDR1 SGDLS, CDR2 YYNGEE. The ends were cut back, 3 bases at V and 1 base at J, with 7 bases in the middle. This CDR3 region has 13 residues. For the CDR3, the DNA is TGTGCCAGCAGCGCTAATCTCCAAGAGACCCAGTACTTC. Its protein is CASSANLQETQYF.

The chain combines TRBV4-1 with TRBJ1-6; 8 positions match TRBD1. This CDR3 contains 18 residues. The germline V gene encodes CDR1 MGHRA and CDR2 YSYEKL. V shed 1 base and J 7 bases; nucleotides not matched to a gene: 12. CDR3 DNA: TGCGCCAGCAGCCAAGGCCCTACAGGGGGTGGTTTGAATTCACCCCTCCACTTT. It yields the protein CASSQGPTGGGLNSPLHF.

This chain's CDR3 is CASSRRDSVTTNEKLFF. Here the CDR3 DNA reads TGTGCCAGCAGCCGACGGGACAGTGTTACAACTAATGAAAAACTGTTTTTT. The chain carries TRBV7-8 and TRBJ1-4, with 7 bases lining up with TRBD1. Looked up from germline, CDR1 is SGHVS and CDR2 is FQNEAQ. The trim removed 5 bases at V and 0 bases at J, leaving 9 bases unmatched. The CDR3 spans 17 residues.

CDR3 in DNA: TGTGGACAGGGGGCTTCAGGAAACACCATATATTTT. Translated, it gives CGQGASGNTIYF. The rearrangement joins TRBV30 to TRBJ1-3, with 10 bases fitting TRBD1. The germline gives CDR1 GTSNPN, CDR2 SVGIG (reference sequence). CDR3 length equals 12 residues.

The V gene is TRBV3-1 (or the pseudogene TRBV3-2), the J gene TRBJ1-4; D gene unclear. V lost 0 bases, J lost 7 bases, and 9 bases lay in between. The CDR3 has 14 amino acids. Looked up from germline, CDR1 is LGHDT and CDR2 is YNNKEL (reference sequence). The CDR3 loop reads CASSQDWRPEKLFF. CDR3 in DNA: TGTGCCAGCAGCCAAGATTGGCGGCCTGAAAAACTGTTTTTT.

DNA for the CDR3: TGTGCCAGTAGTAAGACAGGGGGAGTCACTGAAGCTTTCTTT. Translated: CASSKTGGVTEAFF. The rearrangement joins TRBV19 to TRBJ1-1, with 9 bases fitting TRBD1. Germline-derived CDR1 and CDR2 are LNHDA and SQIVND (reference sequence). The CDR3 has 14 amino acids. V was clipped by 4 bases and J by 4 bases; unmatched bases: 4. The whole variable domain, remainder taken from reference TRBV19 and TRBJ1-1, is DGGITQSPKYLFRKEGQNVTLSCEQNLNHDAMYWYRQDPGQGLRLIYYSQIVNDFQKGDIAEGYSVSREKKESFPLTVTSAQKNPTAFYLCASSKTGGVTEAFFGQGTRLTVV.

V gene TRBV5-1 combines with J gene TRBJ1-6, with TRBD1 matching over 7 bases. V shed 1 base, J shed 4 bases, and the junction held 5 bases outside the gene matches. Germline V gives CDR1 SGHRS, CDR2 YFSETQ. This CDR3 region has 16 residues. CDR3 residues: CASSLTSGGYNSPLHF. CDR3 in DNA: TGCGCCAGCAGCTTGACGTCAGGGGGTTATAATTCACCCCTCCACTTT.

This CDR3 is CASSPNDPSLWDEQYF. CDR3 sequence (DNA): TGTGCCAGCTCACCTAATGACCCATCCTTATGGGACGAGCAGTACTTC. This sequence joins TRBV18 and TRBJ2-7; D is uncertain. CDR3 length: 16 amino acids. CDR1 and CDR2 from the germline V gene are KGHSH and LQKENI. The V end lost 3 bases, the J end lost 5 bases, and 20 bases lay between the germline ends.

This chain connects TRBV4-2 to TRBJ2-1; no clear D gene. CDR3 length: 13 amino acids. The ends were cut back, 0 bases at V and 3 bases at J, with 3 bases in the middle. Looked up from germline, CDR1 is LGHNA and CDR2 is YNFKEQ. The CDR3 is CASSQESYNEQFF. The CDR3 coding sequence is TGTGCCAGCAGCCAAGAGAGCTACAATGAGCAGTTCTTC.

The chain has TRBV25-1 and TRBJ1-2; 7 bases are shared with TRBD1. The length of the CDR3 is 16 residues. J was trimmed by 0 bases and V by 2 bases; bases with no gene match: 6. Germline V gene data show CDR1 as MGHDK and CDR2 as SYGVNS. Here the CDR3 reads CASSEPYGTANYGYTF. The CDR3 DNA follows: TGTGCCAGCAGTGAACCCTATGGGACAGCTAACTATGGCTACACCTTC.

The rearrangement uses TRBV5-1 and TRBJ2-7; TRBD1 aligns across 9 bases. The CDR3 sequence is 13 residues long. The V and J ends lost 9 bases and 0 bases, in that order; junction bases with no gene match: 4. The V gene's germline CDR1 is SGHRS and CDR2 YFSETQ. CDR3 DNA sequence: TGCGCCACCGGGACAGGGAGCTCCTACGAGCAGTACTTC. Amino acids: CATGTGSSYEQYF.

The genes are TRBV5-1 and TRBJ1-4, with a possible D match to TRBD1 (5 bases). The CDR3 covers 15 residues. V was clipped by 4 bases and J by 8 bases, with 18 bases between them. The germline V gene has CDR1 SGHRS and CDR2 YFSETQ. The CDR3 loop is CASSLWGREDEKLFF. In DNA, the CDR3 is TGCGCCAGCAGCCTCTGGGGGAGGGAGGACGAAAAACTGTTTTTT.